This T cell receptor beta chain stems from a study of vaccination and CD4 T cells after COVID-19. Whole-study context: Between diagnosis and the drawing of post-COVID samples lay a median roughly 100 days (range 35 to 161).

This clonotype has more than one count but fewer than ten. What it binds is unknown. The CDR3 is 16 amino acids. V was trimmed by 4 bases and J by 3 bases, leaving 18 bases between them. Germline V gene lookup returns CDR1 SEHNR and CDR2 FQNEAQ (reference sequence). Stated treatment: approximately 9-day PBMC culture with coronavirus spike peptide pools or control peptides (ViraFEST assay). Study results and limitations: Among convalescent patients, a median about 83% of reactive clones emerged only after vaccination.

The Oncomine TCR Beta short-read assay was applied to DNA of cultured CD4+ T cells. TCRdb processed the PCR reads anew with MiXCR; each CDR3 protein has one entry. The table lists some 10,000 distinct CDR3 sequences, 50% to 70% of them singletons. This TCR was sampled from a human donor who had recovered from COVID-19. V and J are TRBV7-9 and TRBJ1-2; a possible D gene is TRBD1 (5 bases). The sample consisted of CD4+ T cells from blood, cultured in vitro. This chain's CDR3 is CASSSPEGNLHYGYTF. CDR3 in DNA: TGTGCCAGCAGCTCGCCCGAGGGGAATCTCCACTATGGCTACACCTTC.